The next 8 T cell receptor beta chains were all read from a single sample in a study of T cells in Graves' hyperthyroidism and ophthalmopathy. It was RNA transcripts that yielded the amplified TCR beta CDR3 regions. The HTBI primer set was used in a first-round RT-PCR of the TCR CDR3. TCRdb ran MiXCR on the multiplex PCR reads and lists one entry per CDR3 protein. The sample has 540,000 or so distinct CDR3 sequences, about 45% seen once; the top ten hold about 20%. Sequenced input: peripheral blood or thyroid tissue (not recorded which). The receptors shown here come from an adult woman with Graves' disease, either hyperthyroidism or ophthalmopathy (not recorded which).

With respect to this clonotype: Just one base apart from a much larger clone, this may be a read error. The chain links TRBV28 to TRBJ2-5; D is uncertain. This CDR3 spans 15 amino acids. Looked up from germline, CDR1 is MDHEN and CDR2 is SYDVKM. CDR3 nucleotides: TGTGCCAGCAGTTTACCCGGAATCCTACAAGAGGCCCAGTACTTC. It encodes CASSLPGILQEAQYF.

The chain is built from TRBV5-1 and TRBJ2-2, with 10 bases that match TRBD1. Germline V CDR1 and CDR2: SGHRS, YFSETQ. J was trimmed by 5 bases and V by 5 bases; bases with no gene match: 3. The CDR3 is 14 amino acids. As DNA, the CDR3 is TGCGCCAGCAGTTGGACAGGGGGAACCGGGGAGCTGTTTTTT. It yields the protein CASSWTGGTGELFF.

This clonotype has a count of ten or more. V and J are TRBV25-1 and TRBJ1-5; D is perhaps TRBD1 (5 bases). The germline V gene encodes CDR1 MGHDK and CDR2 SYGVNS. V lost 5 bases to trimming and J lost 6 bases, with 20 bases between them. CDR3 size: 16 residues. The DNA of the CDR3 is TGTGCCAGCAGTCGATTCCCCAGGGTTGTAAGTCAGCCCCAGCATTTT. Translation gives CASSRFPRVVSQPQHF.

This clonotype was counted a single time. V usage is TRBV29-1 and J usage is TRBJ1-1; a weak D match, TRBD1 (6 bases). Trimming cost V 8 bases and J 6 bases, with 16 bases left between them. This CDR3 is built from 12 residues. Germline V gene lookup returns CDR1 SQVTM and CDR2 ANQGSEA. CDR3 bases: TGCAGCTGGGGGGCGCCGTCAGCTGAAGCTTTCTTT. Residues: CSWGAPSAEAFF.

This clonotype was detected ten times or more. This sequence joins TRBV11-2 and TRBJ1-1, with D possibly TRBD1 on 5 matching bases. Trimming shortened V by 8 bases and J by 1 base, and 17 bases separated the two germline ends. Germline CDR1 SGHAT, CDR2 FQNNGV. The length of the CDR3 is 15 residues. This chain's CDR3 is CASFPVGLGNTEAFF. DNA of the CDR3: TGTGCCAGCTTCCCAGTGGGACTTGGGAACACTGAAGCTTTCTTT.

This clonotype was observed once. This rearrangement joins TRBV12-3 or TRBV12-4 to TRBJ2-5; possibly TRBD2 for D (6 bases). The CDR3 consists of 13 residues. The V end was cut by 2 bases, the J end by 5 bases, with 9 bases between. This chain's CDR3 is CASSLSAGETQYF. CDR3 bases: TGTGCCAGCAGTTTATCGGCGGGGGAGACCCAGTACTTC.

This chain uses TRBV15 with TRBJ2-2; D is ambiguous. CDR1 is LNHNV, CDR2 YYDKDF, per germline (reference sequence). The ends were cut back, 1 base at V and 8 bases at J, with 5 bases in the middle. The CDR3 loop spans 12 amino acids. In nucleotides, the CDR3 is TGTGCCACCAGCAGAGGGGCAGGGGAGCTGTTTTTT. Translation: CATSRGAGELFF.

V gene TRBV5-1 combines with J gene TRBJ2-2, with a possible D match to TRBD1 (6 bases). The germline CDR1 and CDR2 sequences are SGHRS and YFSETQ. V was cut by 3 bases and J by 1 base, with 10 bases left in between. This CDR3 is 15 amino acids long. The CDR3 region has the DNA TGCGCCAGCAGCTCGGGACATATGAACACCGGGGAGCTGTTTTTT. This gives the protein CASSSGHMNTGELFF.